These T cell receptor beta chains were read from a single sample in a study of long-term antiretroviral therapy in people with HIV. Only in-frame clones appear in the TCRdb table, and some are missing; sequencing was by immunoSEQ multiplex PCR. The sample includes around 43,000 clones, approximately 94% of them seen just once. Sequencing was performed on unsorted PBMCs, taken approximately 9.5 years after starting antiretroviral therapy. The receptor source for this set is a man under 40 with HIV. CDR3s leave out the opening cysteine and the closing phenylalanine or tryptophan.

V gene	J gene	CDR3 protein
TRBV7-3	TRBJ2-3	ASSLWEGSTDTQY
TRBV15	TRBJ1-3	ATSASGSGNTIY
TRBV19	TRBJ1-5	ASSLGKTGAYSNQPQH
TRBV11-3	TRBJ2-3	ASSEQASTDTQY
TRBV7-3	TRBJ2-5	ASSPRGDETQY
TRBV11-2	TRBJ2-1	ASSQTSGGFNEQF
TRBV4-1	TRBJ1-4	ASSLRDRGGEKLF
TRBV10-3	TRBJ2-1	AITRSGTANNEQF
TRBV10-1	TRBJ2-2	ASSESAGRGGELF
TRBV7-9	TRBJ2-7	ASSPKDGYEQY
TRBV5-1	TRBJ1-1	ASSLGTGLDTEAF
TRBV2	TRBJ2-3	ASMGGRTDTQY